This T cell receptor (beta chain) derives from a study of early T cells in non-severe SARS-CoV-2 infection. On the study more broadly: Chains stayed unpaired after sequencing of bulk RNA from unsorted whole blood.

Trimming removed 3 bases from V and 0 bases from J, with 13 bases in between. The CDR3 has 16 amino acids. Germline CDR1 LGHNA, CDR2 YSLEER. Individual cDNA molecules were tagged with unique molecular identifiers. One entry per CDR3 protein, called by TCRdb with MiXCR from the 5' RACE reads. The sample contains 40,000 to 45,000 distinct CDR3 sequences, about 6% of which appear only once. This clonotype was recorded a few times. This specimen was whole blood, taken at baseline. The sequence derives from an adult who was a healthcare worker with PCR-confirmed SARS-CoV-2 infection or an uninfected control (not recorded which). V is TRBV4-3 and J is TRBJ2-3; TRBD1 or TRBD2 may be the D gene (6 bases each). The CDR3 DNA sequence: TGCGCCAGCAGCCAGAGGGGGGCCCTAAGCACAGATACGCAGTATTTT. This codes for CASSQRGALSTDTQYF.